A selection of T cell receptor beta chains follows, all from one sample in a study of siplizumab effects on memory and regulatory T cells. Repertoires were generated with immunoSEQ multiplex PCR, while TCRdb's copy carries only in-frame clones and drops some. The table includes more than 85,000 clones, more than 85% detected once. What was sequenced was CD4+ T cells sorted from blood. The receptor set was obtained from a human donor in good health. Some clones in this sample may be carry-over from other donors' samples. Each CDR3 is given with its conserved first and last residue. Fields, in order: clone size, D gene, V gene, J gene, CDR3 protein, CDR3 DNA. D genes are given only for firm matches. Some rows have no size entry. The others give once, few or many, or a class for an expanded clone.

abundance: -; d_gene: -; v_gene: TRBV6-1; j_gene: TRBJ2-7; CDR3aa: CASSGYFRGPEQYF; CDR3nt: TGTGCCAGCAGTGGGTACTTCAGGGGTCCCGAGCAGTACTTC
abundance: -; d_gene: -; v_gene: TRBV2; j_gene: TRBJ1-5; CDR3aa: CASSMRGPQHF; CDR3nt: TGTGCCAGCAGCATGAGGGGGCCCCAGCATTTT
abundance: -; d_gene: -; v_gene: TRBV5-4; j_gene: TRBJ2-6; CDR3aa: CASEPGGGPGANVLTF; CDR3nt: TGTGCCAGCGAACCGGGGGGCGGTCCTGGGGCCAACGTCCTGACTTTC
abundance: -; d_gene: -; v_gene: TRBV6-1; j_gene: TRBJ2-1; CDR3aa: CASSALYRTSSYNEQFF; CDR3nt: TGTGCCAGCAGTGCTCTATACAGGACAAGCTCCTACAATGAGCAGTTCTTC
abundance: -; d_gene: -; v_gene: TRBV7-8; j_gene: TRBJ2-7; CDR3aa: CASSPTDPQGGEQYF; CDR3nt: TGTGCCAGCAGCCCTACGGACCCACAGGGCGGCGAGCAGTACTTC
abundance: -; d_gene: -; v_gene: TRBV7-2; j_gene: TRBJ2-6; CDR3aa: CASSLVPGANVLTF; CDR3nt: TGTGCCAGCAGCTTAGTCCCCGGGGCCAACGTCCTGACTTTC
abundance: -; d_gene: TRBD2; v_gene: TRBV11-2; j_gene: TRBJ2-5; CDR3aa: CASSLDRAGDQETQYF; CDR3nt: TGTGCCAGCAGCTTAGATCGGGCGGGAGACCAAGAGACCCAGTACTTC
abundance: -; d_gene: -; v_gene: TRBV6-6; j_gene: TRBJ1-2; CDR3aa: CASAGGVYYGYTF; CDR3nt: TGTGCCAGCGCCGGAGGGGTTTACTATGGCTACACCTTC
abundance: -; d_gene: -; v_gene: TRBV7-3; j_gene: TRBJ2-5; CDR3aa: CASSLGPASETQYF; CDR3nt: TGTGCCAGCAGCCTCGGACCAGCTTCAGAGACCCAGTACTTC
abundance: -; d_gene: TRBD2; v_gene: TRBV5-1; j_gene: TRBJ2-1; CDR3aa: CASSSTSGSSYNEQFF; CDR3nt: TGCGCCAGCAGCTCTACTAGCGGTAGCTCCTACAATGAGCAGTTCTTC
abundance: -; d_gene: TRBD1; v_gene: TRBV12-5; j_gene: TRBJ1-1; CDR3aa: CASGGQATFEAFF; CDR3nt: TGTGCTAGTGGTGGACAGGCGACATTCGAAGCTTTCTTT
abundance: -; d_gene: -; v_gene: TRBV7-8; j_gene: TRBJ1-2; CDR3aa: CASSLGQSYGYTF; CDR3nt: TGTGCCAGCAGCTTAGGCCAGAGCTATGGCTACACCTTC
abundance: -; d_gene: -; v_gene: TRBV14; j_gene: TRBJ1-2; CDR3aa: CASSQDSNNYGYTF; CDR3nt: TGTGCCAGCAGCCAGGACAGCAACAACTATGGCTACACCTTC
abundance: -; d_gene: TRBD2; v_gene: TRBV7-3; j_gene: TRBJ2-1; CDR3aa: CASSLSMLRGNDEQFF; CDR3nt: TGTGCCAGCAGCTTAAGTATGTTGCGGGGGAATGATGAGCAGTTCTTC
abundance: -; d_gene: -; v_gene: TRBV6-1; j_gene: TRBJ1-4; CDR3aa: CASSEVVPDVFSATNEKLFF; CDR3nt: TGTGCCAGCAGCGAAGTTGTACCCGATGTTTTTTCGGCAACTAATGAAAAACTGTTTTTT
abundance: -; d_gene: TRBD1; v_gene: TRBV5-4; j_gene: TRBJ1-2; CDR3aa: CASSPGTANYGYTF; CDR3nt: TGTGCCAGCAGCCCGGGGACAGCTAACTATGGCTACACCTTC
abundance: -; d_gene: TRBD2; v_gene: TRBV2; j_gene: TRBJ2-3; CDR3aa: CASSLLAGGPSTDTQYF; CDR3nt: TGTGCCAGCAGCCTACTAGCGGGAGGGCCTAGCACAGATACGCAGTATTTT
abundance: -; d_gene: -; v_gene: TRBV11-3; j_gene: TRBJ2-7; CDR3aa: CASSNIYEQYF; CDR3nt: TGTGCCAGCAGCAATATCTACGAGCAGTACTTC
abundance: few; d_gene: -; v_gene: TRBV10-1; j_gene: TRBJ2-3; CDR3aa: CASSGYSTDTQYF; CDR3nt: TGCGCCAGCAGCGGATATAGCACAGATACGCAGTATTTT
abundance: -; d_gene: TRBD1; v_gene: TRBV5-1; j_gene: TRBJ2-5; CDR3aa: CASSPRQGAEVTQYF; CDR3nt: TGCGCCAGCAGCCCTAGACAGGGGGCTGAGGTGACCCAGTACTTC
abundance: once; d_gene: -; v_gene: TRBV15; j_gene: TRBJ1-3; CDR3aa: CATSRVDSGNTIYF; CDR3nt: TGTGCCACCAGCAGAGTAGACTCTGGAAACACCATATATTTT
abundance: -; d_gene: TRBD2; v_gene: TRBV13; j_gene: TRBJ2-2; CDR3aa: CASSLSGRGNTGELFF; CDR3nt: TGTGCCAGCAGCCTTAGCGGGAGGGGGAACACCGGGGAGCTGTTTTTT
abundance: -; d_gene: TRBD1; v_gene: TRBV18; j_gene: TRBJ2-5; CDR3aa: CASSPYSGQGAGETQYF; CDR3nt: TGTGCCAGCTCACCTTACTCGGGACAGGGGGCTGGAGAGACCCAGTACTTC
abundance: -; d_gene: -; v_gene: TRBV2; j_gene: TRBJ1-2; CDR3aa: CASSALRGEDYGYTF; CDR3nt: TGTGCCAGCAGCGCACTTCGGGGGGAGGACTATGGCTACACCTTC
abundance: -; d_gene: -; v_gene: TRBV2; j_gene: TRBJ2-7; CDR3aa: CASRGEYYEQYF; CDR3nt: TGTGCCAGCAGGGGTGAATACTACGAGCAGTACTTC
abundance: few; d_gene: TRBD1; v_gene: TRBV28; j_gene: TRBJ2-1; CDR3aa: CASSLAGGNEQFF; CDR3nt: TGTGCCAGCAGTTTAGCAGGGGGCAATGAGCAGTTCTTC
abundance: once; d_gene: -; v_gene: TRBV7-9; j_gene: TRBJ2-7; CDR3aa: CASSGLFSGEQYF; CDR3nt: TGTGCCAGCAGCGGACTCTTTAGCGGCGAGCAGTACTTC
abundance: many; d_gene: TRBD1; v_gene: TRBV7-3; j_gene: TRBJ2-1; CDR3aa: CASSRTGNEQFF; CDR3nt: TGTGCCAGCAGCCGGACAGGCAATGAGCAGTTCTTC
abundance: -; d_gene: -; v_gene: TRBV7-3; j_gene: TRBJ2-1; CDR3aa: CASSLNGGHYNEQFF; CDR3nt: TGTGCCAGCAGCTTAAACGGCGGCCACTACAATGAGCAGTTCTTC
abundance: once; d_gene: -; v_gene: TRBV5-5; j_gene: TRBJ1-4; CDR3aa: CASSLLLDSEKLFF; CDR3nt: TGTGCCAGCAGCTTGTTGTTGGATTCTGAAAAACTGTTTTTT
abundance: -; d_gene: -; v_gene: TRBV27; j_gene: TRBJ1-1; CDR3aa: CASSAGDFGTEAFF; CDR3nt: TGTGCCAGCAGTGCTGGGGACTTCGGCACTGAAGCTTTCTTT
abundance: -; d_gene: -; v_gene: TRBV25-1; j_gene: TRBJ2-1; CDR3aa: CASSDSPVSEQFF; CDR3nt: TGTGCCAGCAGTGATTCTCCTGTCAGTGAGCAGTTCTTC
abundance: -; d_gene: TRBD2; v_gene: TRBV6-4; j_gene: TRBJ2-1; CDR3aa: CASTREAGAYNEQFF; CDR3nt: TGTGCCAGCACTCGAGAAGCGGGGGCCTACAATGAGCAGTTCTTC
abundance: -; d_gene: -; v_gene: TRBV28; j_gene: TRBJ1-3; CDR3aa: CASKEASPFHSGNTIYF; CDR3nt: TGTGCCAGCAAAGAGGCCTCTCCCTTCCACTCTGGAAACACCATATATTTT
abundance: -; d_gene: -; v_gene: TRBV6-5; j_gene: TRBJ2-2; CDR3aa: CASSYMVAGELFF; CDR3nt: TGTGCCAGCAGTTACATGGTCGCCGGGGAGCTGTTTTTT
abundance: -; d_gene: -; v_gene: TRBV5-6; j_gene: TRBJ1-1; CDR3aa: CASSSWDWDTEAFF; CDR3nt: TGTGCCAGCAGCTCCTGGGACTGGGACACTGAAGCTTTCTTT
abundance: -; d_gene: -; v_gene: TRBV7-7; j_gene: TRBJ1-5; CDR3aa: CASSLAGDYQPQHF; CDR3nt: TGTGCTAGCAGCTTAGCAGGGGATTATCAGCCCCAGCATTTT
abundance: -; d_gene: -; v_gene: TRBV21-1; j_gene: TRBJ2-1; CDR3aa: CASSNPRRNNEQFF; CDR3nt: TGTGCCAGCAGCAATCCGAGACGGAACAATGAGCAGTTCTTC
abundance: -; d_gene: -; v_gene: TRBV7-2; j_gene: TRBJ2-7; CDR3aa: CASSLGLGPYEQYF; CDR3nt: TGTGCCAGCAGCTTAGGACTCGGGCCCTACGAGCAGTACTTC
abundance: once; d_gene: -; v_gene: TRBV19; j_gene: TRBJ2-5; CDR3aa: CASSSGGWETQYF; CDR3nt: TGTGCCAGTAGTTCCGGGGGTTGGGAGACCCAGTACTTC
abundance: -; d_gene: TRBD1; v_gene: TRBV6-4; j_gene: TRBJ1-2; CDR3aa: CASSDACRSSRDRGPTNYGYTF; CDR3nt: TGTGCCAGCAGTGACGCGTGCCGATCATCAAGGGACAGGGGACCCACTAACTATGGCTACACCTTC
abundance: -; d_gene: TRBD2; v_gene: TRBV7-8; j_gene: TRBJ2-7; CDR3aa: CASSLFASAGTTYEQYF; CDR3nt: TGTGCCAGCAGCTTATTCGCTTCAGCGGGGACTACCTACGAGCAGTACTTC
abundance: -; d_gene: -; v_gene: TRBV10-2; j_gene: TRBJ2-2; CDR3aa: CASSDAAPGELFF; CDR3nt: TGCGCCAGCAGTGACGCGGCACCCGGGGAGCTGTTTTTT
abundance: -; d_gene: TRBD2; v_gene: TRBV6-1; j_gene: TRBJ2-5; CDR3aa: CASSEGWSGGGTQYF; CDR3nt: TGTGCCAGCAGTGAAGGTTGGAGCGGGGGGGGGACCCAGTACTTC
abundance: -; d_gene: -; v_gene: TRBV5-6; j_gene: TRBJ1-2; CDR3aa: CASSSPRGGYGYTF; CDR3nt: TGTGCCAGCAGCTCCCCCCGGGGGGGGTATGGCTACACCTTC